The next 31 T cell receptor beta chains were all read from a single sample in a study of PD-L1 blockade in urothelial cancer. The method was immunoSEQ multiplex PCR; TCRdb's version includes in-frame clones alone and lacks a portion of them. The table has approximately 34,000 clones, around 84% seen once. This specimen consisted of PBMCs, obtained around atezolizumab (anti-PD-L1) treatment. These receptors all stem from a man between 60 and 70 years old with urothelial cancer.

This clone was observed once. The gene calls are TRBV11-2 and TRBJ2-2; no definite D call. V was trimmed by 5 bases and J by 1 base, leaving 11 bases between them. CDR3 length: 15 amino acids. Germline V gene lookup returns CDR1 SGHAT and CDR2 FQNNGV. The CDR3 nucleotides read TGTGCCAGCAGCCCCCGGTCCGGGAACACCGGGGAGCTGTTTTTT. This encodes CASSPRSGNTGELFF.

The rearrangement joins TRBV7-9 to TRBJ1-1, with 8 bases identical to TRBD1. Per the germline V gene, CDR1 is SEHNR and CDR2 is FQNEAQ (reference sequence). With V trimmed by 1 base and J by 8 bases, 6 bases remained unmatched. The CDR3 runs 14 residues. DNA of the CDR3: TGTGCCAGCAGCTTAGTGGCGACAGGGGCCGAAGCTTTCTTT. Encoded protein: CASSLVATGAEAFF.

This rearrangement joins TRBV29-1 to TRBJ1-1, with a tentative D call TRBD1 (6 bases). The CDR3 is 12 amino acids. Germline V gene data show CDR1 as SQVTM and CDR2 as ANQGSEA. V was trimmed by 7 bases and J by 1 base, leaving 10 bases between them. CDR3 region: CSAGHTNTEAFF. The CDR3 DNA reads TGCAGCGCGGGACATACGAACACTGAAGCTTTCTTT.

CDR3 sequence (DNA): TGTGCCAGCTCACCACTCATAGGGGTGGGACAAGAGACCCAGTACTTC. Amino acid sequence: CASSPLIGVGQETQYF. The chain has TRBV18 and TRBJ2-5; the D gene is possibly TRBD1 (5 bases). This CDR3 contains 16 residues. V was clipped by 1 base and J by 2 bases, with 14 bases between them. Germline CDR1 KGHSH, CDR2 LQKENI.

The chain is built from TRBV18 and TRBJ1-1; tentative D call: TRBD1 (6 bases). Trimming removed 2 bases at V and 7 bases at J, with 17 bases between. The CDR3 contains 15 residues. Germline V gene lookup returns CDR1 KGHSH and CDR2 LQKENI. The CDR3 loop reads CASSPDFRGGSEAFF. The CDR3, as DNA: TGTGCCAGCTCACCAGATTTCAGGGGAGGGAGTGAAGCTTTCTTT.

V is TRBV2 and J is TRBJ2-1, with 12 bases lining up with TRBD2. V gave up 8 bases and J gave up 2 bases; unmatched junction bases: 4. In germline, CDR1 is SNHLY, CDR2 FYNNEI. The CDR3 runs to 15 residues. The CDR3 region is CASSTSGGTYNEQFF. The CDR3 DNA reads TGTGCCAGCTCTACTAGCGGGGGGACCTACAATGAGCAGTTCTTC.

The sample holds one count of this clone. This chain connects TRBV25-1 to TRBJ2-7; possible D gene TRBD1, 5 bases. V dropped 3 bases and J dropped 2 bases, with 14 bases sitting between them. In germline, CDR1 is MGHDK, CDR2 SYGVNS. The CDR3 consists of 15 residues. The CDR3 DNA sequence: TGTGCCAGCAGTGATGGGGCACGAATTACCTACGAGCAGTACTTC. Its translation is CASSDGARITYEQYF.

V is TRBV10-1 and J is TRBJ2-2; unclear D gene. The germline V and J ends were trimmed by 1 base and 5 bases, with 11 bases remaining between them. From germline, CDR1 is WNHNN and CDR2 SYGVQD (reference sequence). The CDR3 spans 15 residues. CDR3 loop: CASSEFVLGTGELFF. In DNA form, the CDR3 reads TGCGCCAGCAGTGAGTTTGTGCTAGGTACCGGGGAGCTGTTTTTT.

The chain joins TRBV5-6 to TRBJ1-5; D perhaps matches TRBD1 (5 bases). The length of the CDR3 is 15 residues. Trimming pared 5 bases from V and 7 bases from J, leaving 19 bases between. CDR1 and CDR2 (germline): SGHDT, YYEEEE. The CDR3 loop reads CASSLRGREGQPQHF. The CDR3 nucleotides are TGTGCCAGCAGTCTGCGGGGCAGGGAGGGGCAGCCCCAGCATTTT.

The chain links TRBV6-5 to TRBJ2-1; the match to TRBD2 covers 10 bases. Germline lookup yields CDR1 MNHEY and CDR2 SVGAGI. CDR3 length: 15 residues. After removal of 7 bases from V and 6 bases from J, the junction contained 9 bases not matched to a gene. The CDR3 nucleotides are TGTGCCAGCACTAGTTCTAGCGGGGGTCCCAATGAGCAGTTCTTC. Translated: CASTSSSGGPNEQFF.

The V call is TRBV9, the J call TRBJ2-1; 13 positions match TRBD2. The germline V gene has CDR1 SGDLS and CDR2 YYNGEE. This CDR3 contains 17 residues. The V and J ends lost 0 bases and 3 bases, in that order; junction bases with no gene match: 3. In DNA form, the CDR3 reads TGTGCCAGCAGCGTAGAACTAGCGGGGGGGTACTACAATGAGCAGTTCTTC. It specifies CASSVELAGGYYNEQFF.

The chain's CDR3 is CASSLENTDTQYF. The CDR3 coding sequence is TGCGCCAGCAGCCTCGAGAACACAGATACGCAGTATTTT. This sequence joins TRBV5-1 and TRBJ2-3; D is unclear. The V and J ends lost 4 bases and 2 bases respectively, with 8 bases between them. CDR1 is SGHRS, CDR2 YFSETQ, per germline. The CDR3 is 13 residues long.

This clone was picked up a small number of times. The chain uses TRBV4-3 and TRBJ1-2, with 7 positions matching TRBD1. The V and J ends lost 2 bases and 4 bases, in that order; junction bases with no gene match: 10. The CDR3 loop spans 16 amino acids. Germline loops: CDR1 LGHNA, CDR2 YSLEER. The CDR3 region has the DNA TGCGCCAGCAGCCAAACGGGACAGATGTCGATCTATGGCTACACCTTC. It encodes CASSQTGQMSIYGYTF.

For this clone: A far larger clone is only one base removed, so a read error is likely. This sample also contains other DNA sequences that code for the same CDR3. The chain links TRBV11-2 to TRBJ2-7, with TRBD1 identical over 7 bases. Germline-derived CDR1 and CDR2 are SGHAT and FQNNGV. CDR3 length: 13 amino acids. Trimming took 5 bases from V and 1 from J; bases not matched to a gene: 2. The CDR3 protein is CASSRDSSYEQYF. CDR3 nucleotide sequence: TGTGCCAGCAGCCGGGACAGTTCCTACGAGCAGTACTTC.

The J gene is TRBJ2-1, the V gene TRBV11-1; 16 nucleotides match TRBD2. Germline CDR1 is SGHAT and CDR2 is FQDESV (reference sequence). Losses at the gene ends were 2 bases for V and 9 bases for J; bases not matched to a gene: 4. The CDR3 is 16 amino acids. The CDR3 region is CASSLPGLAGGFEQFF. The CDR3 DNA is TGTGCCAGCAGCTTACCGGGACTAGCGGGAGGGTTTGAGCAGTTCTTC.

V gene TRBV6-1 combines with J gene TRBJ1-1; unclear D gene. The germline CDR1 and CDR2 sequences are MNHNS and SASEGT. CDR3 size: 14 residues. Trimming removed 0 bases at V and 4 bases at J, with 9 bases between. CDR3 nucleotides: TGTGCCAGCAGTGAAGCGTGGGGAGGCACTGAAGCTTTCTTT. It translates to CASSEAWGGTEAFF.

The V call is TRBV18, the J call TRBJ2-7; weak D call: TRBD1 (6 bases). CDR1 is KGHSH, CDR2 LQKENI, per germline. Trimming stripped 5 bases from V and 6 bases from J, with 11 bases between. This CDR3 has 12 amino acids. Here the CDR3 DNA reads TGTGCCAGCTCAAACAGGGACGTCGAGCAGTACTTC. Protein sequence: CASSNRDVEQYF.

The chain uses TRBV7-2 and TRBJ2-7; tentatively, D is TRBD2 (5 bases). CDR1 and CDR2 from the germline V gene are SGHTA and FQGNSA. The CDR3 is 13 residues long. With 4 bases removed from V and 3 bases from J, the gap between germline ends came to 10 bases. The CDR3 sequence: CASSSSGFYEQYF. The CDR3 nucleotides read TGTGCCAGCAGCTCCTCGGGGTTCTACGAGCAGTACTTC.

A few counts support this clone. The chain has TRBV27 and TRBJ1-1; unclear D gene. This CDR3 spans 14 amino acids. Germline V gene data show CDR1 as MNHEY and CDR2 as SMNVEV (reference sequence). The V gene lost 3 bases and the J gene lost 4 bases, with 12 bases spanning the gap. The CDR3 DNA is TGTGCCAGCAGTTTGATCAGTCCGGGCACTGAAGCTTTCTTT. It translates to CASSLISPGTEAFF.

This clone was counted once. The V call is TRBV7-8, the J call TRBJ2-2; 9 bases are a match to TRBD2. The junction had 15 bases not matched to a gene; V was cut back by 5 bases and J by 8 bases. The CDR3 is made up of 17 amino acids. CDR1 is SGHVS, CDR2 FQNEAQ, per germline. CDR3 loop: CASSGPGTSPYGGELFF. The CDR3 DNA sequence: TGTGCCAGCAGCGGCCCCGGGACTAGCCCTTACGGGGGGGAGCTGTTTTTT.

V and J are TRBV6-4 and TRBJ2-7; D might be TRBD2 (6 bases). In germline, CDR1 is MRHNA, CDR2 SNTAGT. The ends were cut back, 5 bases at V and 7 bases at J, with 15 bases in the middle. The CDR3 length is 13 residues. The CDR3 DNA is TGTGCCAGCAGTCGGGACTTCCTGGGGGAGCAGTACTTC. Its protein is CASSRDFLGEQYF.

V usage is TRBV7-2 and J usage is TRBJ1-4; 7 bases map to TRBD1. The CDR3 runs 14 residues. Germline values: CDR1 SGHTA, CDR2 FQGNSA. The J segment lost 7 bases and the V segment lost 2 bases, leaving 4 bases of the junction unmatched. CDR3 DNA sequence: TGTGCCAGCAGCTTAATAGGGGGCGGTGAAAAACTGTTTTTT. Encoded protein: CASSLIGGGEKLFF.

The gene calls are TRBV9 and TRBJ2-1, with 8 bases that match TRBD1. V was clipped by 4 bases and J by 8 bases; unmatched bases: 11. Germline loops: CDR1 SGDLS, CDR2 YYNGEE. CDR3 length: 15 amino acids. The CDR3 spells CASSQRTGFVDEQFF. CDR3 DNA: TGTGCCAGCAGCCAGAGGACAGGGTTCGTTGATGAGCAGTTCTTC.

This clone appeared a few times. The V call is TRBV6-5, the J call TRBJ1-1; tentative D call: TRBD1 (6 bases). Between the trimmed V and J ends, which lost 6 bases and 11 bases, there was a span of 13 bases. Germline V CDR1 and CDR2: MNHEY, SVGAGI. This CDR3 region has 11 residues. In DNA, the CDR3 is TGTGCCAGCAGAGCGGGACAAAGGGCTTTCTTT. This encodes CASRAGQRAFF.

The V call is TRBV5-1, the J call TRBJ2-7, with D possibly being TRBD2 (7 bases). The germline CDR1 and CDR2 sequences are SGHRS and YFSETQ. The CDR3 totals 15 residues. V lost 3 bases, J lost 2 bases, and 15 bases lay in between. Written as DNA, the CDR3 is TGCGCCAGCAGCTCCGGGGGGCGGGGTCCCTACGAGCAGTACTTC. The encoded protein is CASSSGGRGPYEQYF.

The gene calls are TRBV6-1 and TRBJ2-1; 10 positions match TRBD1. The CDR3 is made up of 13 amino acids. The V gene's germline CDR1 is MNHNS and CDR2 SASEGT. Trimming removed 8 bases from V and 9 bases from J; junction bases left unmatched: 7. CDR3 protein: CASARQGAGEQFF. The CDR3, as DNA: TGTGCCAGCGCAAGACAGGGGGCTGGTGAGCAGTTCTTC.

The chain joins TRBV21-1 to TRBJ1-2; TRBD1 is taken as the D call from the table, unchecked against the DNA. TRBV21-1 is listed as a pseudogene. This CDR3 comprises 17 residues. The CDR3 region is CASSKGGVTGDHYGYTF. The CDR3 DNA sequence: TGTGCCAGCAGCAAAGGGGGAGTGACAGGGGATCACTATGGCTACACCTTC.

This rearrangement joins TRBV14 to TRBJ2-7; 8 bases are shared with TRBD2. The CDR3 sequence is 17 residues long. J lost 5 bases, V lost 1 base, and 13 bases had no gene match. Germline values: CDR1 SGHDN, CDR2 FVKESK. The CDR3 region has the DNA TGTGCCAGCAGCCAAGCATGGAGGAGCGGGAGTAGGAACGAGCAGTACTTC. Residues: CASSQAWRSGSRNEQYF.

V usage is TRBV2 and J usage is TRBJ1-2, with D tentatively TRBD1 (5 bases). Germline V gives CDR1 SNHLY, CDR2 FYNNEI. The CDR3 is 15 amino acids. With 6 bases removed from V and 8 bases from J, the gap between germline ends came to 22 bases. The CDR3 DNA follows: TGTGCCAGCAGGACACTAAGGGACGGACTATGGGGCTACACCTTC. Protein product: CASRTLRDGLWGYTF.

The J gene is TRBJ2-5, the V gene TRBV12-2; TRBD1, as called in the table, went unchecked against the DNA. TRBV12-2 is listed as a pseudogene. This CDR3 contains 16 residues. The CDR3 protein is CASRLTWTGEQETQYF. Written as DNA, the CDR3 is TGTGCAAGTCGCTTAACTTGGACAGGCGAACAAGAGACCCAGTACTTC.

The rearrangement uses TRBV7-6 and TRBJ2-1, with TRBD2 matching 11 bases. V shed 3 bases, J shed 0 bases, and the junction held 13 bases outside the gene matches. The CDR3 has 20 amino acids. Germline V gene lookup returns CDR1 SGHVS and CDR2 FNYEAQ. Written as DNA, the CDR3 is TGTGCCAGCAGCTTTTGGGCTAGCGGGGGGCAAAGGAGCTCCTACAATGAGCAGTTCTTC. Its translation is CASSFWASGGQRSSYNEQFF.